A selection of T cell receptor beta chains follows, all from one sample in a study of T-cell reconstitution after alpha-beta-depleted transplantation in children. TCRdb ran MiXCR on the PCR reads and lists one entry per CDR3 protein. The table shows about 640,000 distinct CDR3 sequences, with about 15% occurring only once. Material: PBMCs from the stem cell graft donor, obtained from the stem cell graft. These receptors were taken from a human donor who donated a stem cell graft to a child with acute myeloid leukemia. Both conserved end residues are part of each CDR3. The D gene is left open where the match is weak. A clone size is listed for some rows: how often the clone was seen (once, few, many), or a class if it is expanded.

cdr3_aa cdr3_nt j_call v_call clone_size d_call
CSARDRGGSTNTDTQYF TGCAGTGCCAGGGACAGGGGAGGTTCAACGAACACAGATACGCAGTATTTT TRBJ2-3 TRBV20-1 NA TRBD1
CASNLGGQGIDGYTF TGTGCCAGCAACCTGGGGGGACAGGGGATAGATGGCTACACCTTC TRBJ1-2 TRBV6-1 NA TRBD1
CASSDHLYQETQYF TGTGCCAGCAGCGACCACCTGTACCAAGAGACCCAGTACTTC TRBJ2-5 TRBV9 many NA
CSAKDRGLTDTQYF TGCAGTGCCAAGGACAGGGGGCTGACAGATACGCAGTATTTT TRBJ2-3 TRBV20-1 many TRBD1
CSAMLETGASSYNSPLHF TGCAGTGCCATGCTGGAGACAGGGGCTAGCTCCTATAATTCACCCCTCCACTTT TRBJ1-6 TRBV20-1 many TRBD1
CASSLEVAGNEQFF TGTGCCAGCAGCTTAGAGGTCGCGGGAAATGAGCAGTTCTTC TRBJ2-1 TRBV7-8 few NA
CASSQRTGGMSEAFF TGCGCCAGCAGCCAACGCACAGGGGGCATGTCTGAAGCTTTCTTT TRBJ1-1 TRBV5-1 NA TRBD1
CASSKSQGAVTEAFF TGTGCCAGCAGTAAATCACAGGGGGCGGTCACTGAAGCTTTCTTT TRBJ1-1 TRBV6-1 NA TRBD1
CATSDYNQPQHF TGTGCCACCAGTGATTACAATCAGCCCCAGCATTTT TRBJ1-5 TRBV24-1 NA NA
CASSWARDRASRASYNEQFF TGTGCCAGCAGTTGGGCAAGGGACAGGGCCTCCCGCGCCTCTTACAATGAGCAGTTCTTC TRBJ2-1 TRBV28 few TRBD1
CASSLTAQGVAFF TGTGCCAGCAGCCTGACTGCACAGGGAGTAGCTTTCTTT TRBJ1-1 TRBV7-2 few NA
CASSEGRGKGNEQFF TGTGCCAGCAGCGAGGGTCGGGGGAAAGGCAATGAGCAGTTCTTC TRBJ2-1 TRBV7-2 few NA
CSARGFRGNSYEQYF TGCAGTGCTAGAGGTTTCAGGGGCAACTCCTACGAGCAGTACTTC TRBJ2-7 TRBV20-1 NA NA
CASSLWGLNTGELFF TGTGCCAGCAGCTTGTGGGGGCTGAACACCGGGGAGCTGTTTTTT TRBJ2-2 TRBV5-6 few NA
CASSSRAYRGGYTF TGTGCCAGCAGTTCCCGCGCGTACAGGGGCGGCTACACCTTC TRBJ1-2 TRBV6-5 many TRBD1
CAISEKGHYEQYF TGTGCCATCAGTGAGAAGGGTCACTACGAGCAGTACTTC TRBJ2-7 TRBV10-3 many NA
CSARAKTGGSIGANVLTF TGCAGTGCTAGAGCCAAGACAGGGGGCAGTATTGGGGCCAACGTCCTGACTTTC TRBJ2-6 TRBV20-1 many TRBD1
CSVEVGTGLYEQYF TGCAGCGTTGAGGTGGGGACAGGCCTCTACGAGCAGTACTTC TRBJ2-7 TRBV29-1 many TRBD1
CSAPKPMNTEAFF TGCAGTGCTCCGAAACCCATGAACACTGAAGCTTTCTTT TRBJ1-1 TRBV20-1 many NA
CATSRDSSFLNEQFF TGTGCCACCAGCAGAGATTCGTCCTTTTTAAATGAGCAGTTCTTC TRBJ2-1 TRBV15 few NA
CASSVGSSGNTIYF TGTGCCAGCAGCGTAGGGAGCTCTGGAAACACCATATATTTT TRBJ1-3 TRBV9 many NA
CSVRGGGGSEQYF TGCAGTGTGAGAGGCGGGGGGGGGAGCGAGCAGTACTTC TRBJ2-7 TRBV20-1 few TRBD2
CASSPRTGGEKDGYTF TGTGCCAGCAGCCCTCGGACAGGGGGCGAAAAGGATGGCTACACCTTC TRBJ1-2 TRBV7-9 NA TRBD1
CASRLAGQETQYF TGTGCCAGCAGATTAGCGGGGCAAGAGACCCAGTACTTC TRBJ2-5 TRBV7-9 many TRBD2
CASSLGPGQKYNEQFF TGTGCCAGCAGCTTGGGGCCGGGACAGAAATACAATGAGCAGTTCTTC TRBJ2-1 TRBV5-5 NA TRBD1
CATSDGRDLFF TGTGCCACCAGTGATGGAAGGGACCTTTTTTTT TRBJ1-1 TRBV24-1 few NA
CASSQAGIYGYTF TGTGCCAGCAGCCAAGCAGGGATCTATGGCTACACCTTC TRBJ1-2 TRBV7-2 NA NA
CASSLNAFMNTEAFF TGTGCCAGCAGCTTAAACGCGTTTATGAACACTGAAGCTTTCTTT TRBJ1-1 TRBV7-9 many NA
CSARDPRQGSGELFF TGCAGTGCTAGAGACCCCCGCCAGGGCTCCGGGGAGCTGTTTTTT TRBJ2-2 TRBV20-1 many NA
CSASGLALRANTGELFF TGCAGTGCCAGTGGACTAGCTCTTAGGGCGAACACCGGGGAGCTGTTTTTT TRBJ2-2 TRBV20-1 many TRBD2
CASSYSRTSGGDEQFF TGTGCCAGCAGTTACTCGAGAACTAGCGGGGGGGATGAGCAGTTCTTC TRBJ2-1 TRBV6-5 many TRBD2
CSVEQDSSYEQYF TGCAGCGTTGAACAGGATAGCTCCTACGAGCAGTACTTC TRBJ2-7 TRBV29-1 many NA
CSARDPGTAYGYTF TGCAGTGCTAGAGATCCCGGGACAGCCTATGGCTACACCTTC TRBJ1-2 TRBV20-1 many TRBD1
CSARGRTDSGNTIYF TGCAGTGCTAGAGGCCGGACAGACAGCGGAAACACCATATATTTT TRBJ1-3 TRBV20-1 few NA
CSARDPAGGFSSSYNEQFF TGCAGTGCTAGAGATCCAGCGGGGGGTTTTTCGAGCTCCTACAATGAGCAGTTCTTC TRBJ2-1 TRBV20-1 NA TRBD2
CASSLHLEETQYF TGCGCCAGCAGCTTGCATCTTGAAGAGACCCAGTACTTC TRBJ2-5 TRBV5-1 few NA
CASSPDGLRALAFF TGTGCCAGCAGCCCGGATGGTCTCAGGGCATTGGCTTTCTTT TRBJ1-1 TRBV5-5 NA NA
CASSPQGLGQYF TGTGCCAGCAGTCCACAGGGGTTAGGGCAGTACTTC TRBJ2-7 TRBV12-3/TRBV12-4 NA TRBD1
CASSPGTGEGNGYTF TGTGCCAGCAGCCCAGGGACAGGGGAGGGTAATGGCTACACCTTC TRBJ1-2 TRBV13 many TRBD1
CSAKRGNYNEQFF TGCAGTGCCAAGCGGGGGAACTACAATGAGCAGTTCTTC TRBJ2-1 TRBV20-1 many TRBD2
CASSTGTSGSKGEQFF TGCGCCAGCAGCACCGGGACTAGCGGCTCGAAGGGTGAGCAGTTCTTC TRBJ2-1 TRBV5-1 NA TRBD2
CASSRRDDSGNTIYF TGTGCCAGCAGCAGAAGGGACGACTCTGGAAACACCATATATTTT TRBJ1-3 TRBV9 few NA
CASSLNSLSGANVLTF TGTGCCAGCAGCTTAAATTCGCTCTCTGGGGCCAACGTCCTGACTTTC TRBJ2-6 TRBV11-2 few NA
CASSQDWPSGYYEQYF TGCGCCAGCAGCCAAGATTGGCCTAGCGGGTACTACGAGCAGTACTTC TRBJ2-7 TRBV4-3 few TRBD2
CASSLEVPTEAFF TGCGCCAGCAGCTTGGAGGTCCCCACTGAAGCTTTCTTT TRBJ1-1 TRBV5-1 many NA
CASSPNLDPYGYTF TGCGCCAGCAGCCCAAACCTGGATCCCTATGGCTACACCTTC TRBJ1-2 TRBV5-1 many NA
CASSAGATGELFF TGTGCCAGCAGCGCGGGTGCCACCGGGGAGCTGTTTTTT TRBJ2-2 TRBV6-1 few NA
CATSRAGLPTEAFF TGTGCCACCAGCAGAGCGGGGCTCCCCACTGAAGCTTTCTTT TRBJ1-1 TRBV15 many NA
CASTPGYGSPTEAFF TGTGCCAGCACCCCGGGGTATGGCAGCCCAACTGAAGCTTTCTTT TRBJ1-1 TRBV12-3/TRBV12-4 few NA
CASSLGDSYNQPQHF TGTGCCAGCAGCTTAGGGGACAGCTACAATCAGCCCCAGCATTTT TRBJ1-5 TRBV7-6 few TRBD1
CASSRTGERGRFVEQYF TGTGCCAGCAGCCGAACGGGGGAACGGGGGCGTTTTGTCGAGCAGTACTTC TRBJ2-7 TRBV7-9 once NA
CASSVSSTQYF TGTGCCAGCAGTGTCTCGTCTACCCAGTACTTC TRBJ2-5 TRBV12-3/TRBV12-4 few NA
CASSRRGDGTDTQYF TGTGCCAGCAGCCGCCGGGGGGACGGCACAGATACGCAGTATTTT TRBJ2-3 TRBV12-3/TRBV12-4 NA TRBD2
CASAIALSSYNEQFF TGCGCCAGCGCCATCGCCTTGAGCTCCTACAATGAGCAGTTCTTC TRBJ2-1 TRBV5-1 many NA
CASSSPSSGNTIYF TGCGCCAGCAGCTCGCCTAGCTCTGGAAACACCATATATTTT TRBJ1-3 TRBV5-1 few NA
CSATTKRQQRNTEAFF TGCAGTGCTACAACCAAGCGGCAGCAAAGGAACACTGAAGCTTTCTTT TRBJ1-1 TRBV20-1 few NA
CATSDLYGIYGYTF TGTGCCACCAGTGATTTGTATGGGATCTATGGCTACACCTTC TRBJ1-2 TRBV24-1 few NA
CASSQDRGPPYGYTF TGTGCCAGCAGCCAAGATCGGGGACCTCCCTATGGCTACACCTTC TRBJ1-2 TRBV4-2 NA NA
CAVGPTGSAFF TGTGCCGTTGGCCCGACAGGATCGGCTTTCTTT TRBJ1-1 TRBV7-9 NA NA